This passage covers 27 T cell receptor beta chains from one sample sequenced in a study of blood T cell repertoires in COVID-19. Profiled with immunoSEQ multiplex PCR; TCRdb holds only in-frame clones, not every one. Here the sample spans under 200,000 clones, around 90% being singletons. Sequencing was done on a sample of peripheral blood. The receptors stem from a woman of 80 years or more with COVID-19, enrolled during active disease.

The chain links TRBV5-1 to TRBJ2-3; perhaps TRBD1 as D (6 bases). This CDR3 has 14 amino acids. Trimming removed 4 bases at V and 2 bases at J, with 11 bases between. CDR1 SGHRS and CDR2 YFSETQ come from the germline V gene. The CDR3 reads CASSAGQYTDTQYF. The CDR3 DNA is TGCGCCAGCAGCGCCGGACAGTACACAGATACGCAGTATTTT.

This clone was seen just once. J is TRBJ2-1 and V is TRBV20-1; unclear D gene. This CDR3 region has 11 residues. Per germline, CDR1 DFQATT and CDR2 SNEGSKA (reference sequence). The ends were cut back, 2 bases at V and 8 bases at J, with 7 bases in the middle. DNA of the CDR3: TGCAGTGCTAGATTGTCGGATGAGCAGTTCTTC. It is translated as CSARLSDEQFF.

This chain connects TRBV5-1 to TRBJ2-2; TRBD1 aligns across 11 bases. With 1 base clipped from V and 7 bases from J, the junction kept 9 bases outside the gene matches. Germline loops: CDR1 SGHRS, CDR2 YFSETQ. CDR3 length: 17 amino acids. Here the CDR3 reads CASSLTPGQGGIGELFF. The CDR3 coding sequence is TGCGCCAGCAGCTTGACTCCGGGACAGGGGGGAATCGGGGAGCTGTTTTTT.

V gene TRBV7-3 combines with J gene TRBJ2-2; D is perhaps TRBD2 (5 bases). Germline V CDR1 and CDR2: SGHTA, FQGTGA. The CDR3 length is 15 residues. Trimming left V 1 base short and J 5 bases short, with 11 bases between. CDR3 region: CASSLSGSRTGELFF. The CDR3 region has the DNA TGTGCCAGCAGCTTAAGTGGGAGCAGGACCGGGGAGCTGTTTTTT.

The rearrangement uses TRBV6-4 and TRBJ2-2; a possible D gene is TRBD2 (5 bases). Germline CDR1 is MRHNA and CDR2 is SNTAGT. The CDR3 loop spans 14 amino acids. V was pared by 7 bases and J by 4 bases, with 13 bases between. CDR3 coding DNA: TGTGCCAGCACGAGGGAACTAGGCACCGGGGAGCTGTTTTTT. Protein: CASTRELGTGELFF.

This clone was seen a single time. The chain is built from TRBV24-1 and TRBJ2-3, with 14 nucleotides matching TRBD2. This CDR3 spans 17 amino acids. CDR1 and CDR2 (germline): KGHDR, SFDVKD. With 10 bases clipped from V and 2 bases from J, the junction kept 10 bases outside the gene matches. CDR3 amino acids: CATGTSGRGGDTDTQYF. As DNA, the CDR3 is TGTGCCACTGGGACTAGCGGGAGAGGGGGGGACACAGATACGCAGTATTTT.

The chain has TRBV7-9 and TRBJ2-2; D gene unclear. The CDR3 loop spans 15 amino acids. Deletions cut 2 bases from V and 3 bases from J, with 10 bases between. Per germline, CDR1 SEHNR and CDR2 FQNEAQ (reference sequence). CDR3 amino acids: CASSLYASHTGELFF. CDR3 sequence (DNA): TGTGCCAGCAGCTTATATGCTAGTCACACCGGGGAGCTGTTTTTT. Based on the CDR3 plus reference TRBV7-9 and TRBJ2-2, the full variable domain is DTGVSQNPRHKITKRGQNVTFRCDPISEHNRLYWYRQTLGQGPEFLTYFQNEAQLEKSRLLSDRFSAERPKGSFSTLEIQRTEQGDSAMYLCASSLYASHTGELFFGEGSRLTVL.

This clone came up a few times. The J gene is TRBJ1-1, the V gene TRBV19, with D possibly being TRBD1 (5 bases). Trimming stripped 1 base from V and 9 bases from J, with 18 bases between. The CDR3 runs to 15 residues. Germline CDR1 LNHDA, CDR2 SQIVND (reference sequence). The CDR3 DNA is TGTGCCAGTAGTATAGCCCAAGGTACAGGCCTGAAAGCTTTCTTT. It specifies CASSIAQGTGLKAFF.

The gene calls are TRBV5-1 and TRBJ2-5, with 9 bases that match TRBD1. The CDR3 consists of 14 residues. Germline CDR1 and CDR2: SGHRS and YFSETQ. V was pared by 0 bases and J by 4 bases, with 1 base of the junction left unmatched. CDR3 in amino acids: CASSLGDRAETQYF. In DNA, the CDR3 is TGCGCCAGCAGCTTGGGGGACAGGGCAGAGACCCAGTACTTC.

This clone has only one observation. V is TRBV7-8 and J is TRBJ1-5; D is perhaps TRBD1 (5 bases). This CDR3 comprises 14 residues. Trimming cost V 5 bases and J 7 bases, with 15 bases left between them. Germline CDR1 SGHVS, CDR2 FQNEAQ. The CDR3 spells CASSPSVGGQPQHF. CDR3 DNA sequence: TGTGCCAGCAGCCCATCTGTGGGGGGACAGCCCCAGCATTTT.

The chain uses TRBV3-1 (or the pseudogene TRBV3-2) and TRBJ1-2; D is undetermined. CDR3 size: 14 residues. The V and J ends lost 3 bases and 4 bases respectively, with 12 bases between them. CDR1 and CDR2 from the germline V gene are LGHDT and YNNKEL (reference sequence). The CDR3, as DNA: TGTGCCAGCAGCCAGATGCTAGATTCCTATGGCTACACCTTC. This sequence encodes CASSQMLDSYGYTF.

The chain has TRBV5-1 and TRBJ1-3; D unclear. V was cut by 4 bases and J by 4 bases, with 18 bases left in between. The CDR3 covers 16 residues. Looked up from germline, CDR1 is SGHRS and CDR2 is YFSETQ. CDR3 protein: CASSPGGVPGGNTIYF. The CDR3 DNA follows: TGCGCCAGCAGCCCGGGAGGCGTTCCGGGGGGAAACACCATATATTTT.

The rearrangement uses TRBV7-2 and TRBJ1-5; a weak D match, TRBD1 (6 bases). Per the germline V gene, CDR1 is SGHTA and CDR2 is FQGNSA. CDR3 length equals 15 residues. Trimming cost V 1 base and J 5 bases, with 12 bases left between them. This CDR3 reads CASSLGDRSYQPQHF. The DNA for the CDR3 is TGTGCCAGCAGCTTAGGCGACAGGTCCTATCAGCCCCAGCATTTT.

This clone was observed once. V usage is TRBV4-3 and J usage is TRBJ1-2; 10 bases agree with TRBD1. CDR3 length equals 15 residues. Unmatched junction bases numbered 4, after V lost 4 bases and J lost 2 bases. Germline values: CDR1 LGHNA, CDR2 YSLEER. DNA for the CDR3: TGCGCCAGCAGCCGAAGGGACAGGGGCAACTATGGCTACACCTTC. It translates to CASSRRDRGNYGYTF.

This clone was observed a handful of times. The rearrangement joins TRBV5-1 to TRBJ1-2; 9 positions match TRBD1. V shed 4 bases and J 4 bases; nucleotides not matched to a gene: 11. The CDR3 covers 16 residues. Germline loops: CDR1 SGHRS, CDR2 YFSETQ. CDR3 residues: CASSPHTTGGSYGYTF. The CDR3 DNA follows: TGCGCCAGCAGCCCACATACCACAGGGGGCAGCTATGGCTACACCTTC.

As for this clone: This CDR3 is also generated by other DNA sequences in the sample. V is TRBV5-1 and J is TRBJ1-5; D is ambiguous. Trimming cost V 0 bases and J 4 bases, with 8 bases left between them. CDR1 and CDR2 from the germline V gene are SGHRS and YFSETQ. This CDR3 contains 14 residues. In DNA, the CDR3 is TGCGCCAGCAGCTTGGGAGGTCAGAATCAGCCCCAGCATTTT. This translates into CASSLGGQNQPQHF.

The rearrangement joins TRBV27 to TRBJ2-7; 8 bases align to TRBD2. This CDR3 spans 15 amino acids. The V segment lost 4 bases and the J segment 7 bases; nucleotides outside the gene matches: 12. Germline lookup yields CDR1 MNHEY and CDR2 SMNVEV (reference sequence). CDR3 sequence (DNA): TGTGCCAGCAGTTGGACAATCGGCGGGGGGCGAGAGCAGTACTTC. It translates to CASSWTIGGGREQYF.

The chain joins TRBV27 to TRBJ2-7; 9 bases match TRBD1. Per germline, CDR1 MNHEY and CDR2 SMNVEV (reference sequence). The CDR3 contains 16 residues. Trimming cost V 2 bases and J 4 bases; bases outside gene matches: 9. The DNA for the CDR3 is TGTGCCAGCAGTTTAGGGGCCGGGACAGGGTTGTACGAGCAGTACTTC. It codes for CASSLGAGTGLYEQYF.

This chain links TRBV7-7 with TRBJ2-5; the D is unclear. This CDR3 spans 15 amino acids. In germline, CDR1 is SSHAT, CDR2 FNYEAQ (reference sequence). V lost 5 bases and J lost 2, with 15 bases in between. CDR3 residues: CASSPGPRNQETQYF. CDR3 sequence (DNA): TGTGCCAGCAGCCCCGGCCCGCGGAATCAAGAGACCCAGTACTTC.

The V gene is TRBV28, the J gene TRBJ2-1, with D possibly TRBD1 on 5 matching bases. In germline, CDR1 is MDHEN, CDR2 SYDVKM. The CDR3 has 18 residues. V was trimmed by 10 bases and J by 9 bases, leaving 34 bases between them. The CDR3 region is CATGVTLGGARNLREQFF. CDR3 sequence (DNA): TGTGCCACCGGCGTTACCCTCGGTGGGGCTAGAAATCTCCGTGAGCAGTTCTTC.

The rearrangement joins TRBV19 to TRBJ2-2; D perhaps matches TRBD2 (5 bases). CDR1 and CDR2 from the germline V gene are LNHDA and SQIVND (reference sequence). The CDR3 covers 15 residues. V was clipped by 7 bases and J by 3 bases, with 15 bases between them. CDR3 sequence (DNA): TGTGCCAGTAATAAGGGCCCCGGGGACACCGGGGAGCTGTTTTTT. Its protein is CASNKGPGDTGELFF.

The CDR3 DNA reads TGTGCCAGCAGTTTAGGAAGGAGCGGGGGAAACTATGGCTACACCTTC. Amino acid sequence: CASSLGRSGGNYGYTF. The chain uses TRBV28 and TRBJ1-2; a weak D match, TRBD1 (5 bases). The CDR3 covers 16 residues. Trimming pared 2 bases from V and 2 bases from J, leaving 15 bases between. Germline lookup yields CDR1 MDHEN and CDR2 SYDVKM.

This chain joins TRBV11-1 and TRBJ2-1; 8 positions agree with TRBD2. Germline loops: CDR1 SGHAT, CDR2 FQDESV (reference sequence). The CDR3 length is 16 residues. Trimming removed 7 bases from V and 5 bases from J; junction bases left unmatched: 13. CDR3 bases: TGTGCCAGCACCGCTGTACTAGCGGCCAACGACAATGAGCAGTTCTTC. It yields the protein CASTAVLAANDNEQFF.

The chain links TRBV7-3 to TRBJ2-3, with 8 positions matching TRBD2. The germline CDR1 and CDR2 sequences are SGHTA and FQGTGA. V shed 4 bases, J shed 2 bases, and the junction held 8 bases outside the gene matches. The CDR3 extends over 16 amino acids. The CDR3 is CASSSASGRSTDTQYF. CDR3 nucleotide sequence: TGTGCCAGCAGCTCAGCTAGCGGGCGATCCACAGATACGCAGTATTTT.

This chain uses TRBV29-1 with TRBJ1-5; 9 bases are a match to TRBD1. The CDR3 is 14 residues long. Germline V gene data show CDR1 as SQVTM and CDR2 as ANQGSEA. V was clipped by 4 bases and J by 5 bases; unmatched bases: 6. CDR3 amino acids: CSVAYGTGHQPQHF. The CDR3 bases are TGCAGCGTTGCTTACGGGACAGGGCATCAGCCCCAGCATTTT.

The J gene is TRBJ1-6, the V gene TRBV7-9; the match to TRBD1 covers 10 bases. The germline V gene has CDR1 SEHNR and CDR2 FQNEAQ (reference sequence). The CDR3 spans 15 residues. Losses at the gene ends were 5 bases for V and 10 bases for J; bases not matched to a gene: 8. This CDR3 reads CASSLVGQGTSPLHF. The CDR3 DNA sequence: TGTGCCAGCAGCCTGGTGGGACAGGGGACCTCACCCCTCCACTTT.

This clone was observed a handful of times. The chain employs TRBV9 and TRBJ2-1, with 9 nucleotides matching TRBD2. Trimming at V came to 0 bases and at J to 6 bases, leaving 4 bases not matched to a gene. Germline assignment: CDR1 SGDLS and CDR2 YYNGEE. The CDR3 runs to 15 residues. The CDR3 nucleotides are TGTGCCAGCAGCGTAGATGGGACTAGCAGCAATGAGCAGTTCTTC. Translation: CASSVDGTSSNEQFF.